Following are 30 T cell receptor beta chains from one sample sequenced in a study of beta chain features in type 1 diabetes. Whole-study findings and limits: Among all four CD4+ subsets, Type 1 diabetes patients had TCRB CDR3s that were moderately but significantly shorter.

Antigens for these TCRs are unknown. Expressed TCRB transcripts were sequenced because the entire RNA isolate underwent reverse transcription. The method was immunoSEQ multiplex PCR; TCRdb's version includes in-frame clones alone and lacks a portion of them. This sample has some 240,000 clones, with 15% to 20% found just once. The material sequenced was naive CD4+ T cells from blood. These receptors all stem from a man aged 25-45 years with type 1 diabetes.

The chain uses TRBV27 and TRBJ1-3; D gene unclear. Germline CDR1 MNHEY, CDR2 SMNVEV (reference sequence). Trimming pared 8 bases from V and 2 bases from J, leaving 13 bases between. The CDR3 runs to 14 residues. The CDR3 loop is CASHRRIAGNTIYF. The CDR3 DNA is TGTGCCAGCCATCGACGGATCGCTGGAAACACCATATATTTT.

This chain joins TRBV29-1 and TRBJ2-2, with D perhaps TRBD1 (5 bases). Germline V gene data show CDR1 as SQVTM and CDR2 as ANQGSEA. V lost 4 bases and J lost 4, with 13 bases in between. CDR3 size: 14 residues. CDR3 DNA sequence: TGCAGCGTTGTGATTTTACAGGCCACCGGGGAGCTGTTTTTT. This translates into CSVVILQATGELFF.

With regard to this clone: Other DNA sequences from this sample encode an identical CDR3 as well. The V call is TRBV9, the J call TRBJ2-6, with D unclear. Trimming removed 0 bases from V and 1 base from J, with 5 bases in between. The length of the CDR3 is 15 residues. From germline, CDR1 is SGDLS and CDR2 YYNGEE. CDR3 DNA: TGTGCCAGCAGCGTAGTGGGGTCTGGGGCCAACGTCCTGACTTTC. It is translated as CASSVVGSGANVLTF.

This clone was observed a handful of times. The gene calls are TRBV29-1 and TRBJ2-2, with unresolved D. With 0 bases removed from V and 0 bases from J, the gap between germline ends came to 11 bases. This CDR3 has 16 amino acids. Germline CDR1 and CDR2: SQVTM and ANQGSEA. This CDR3 reads CSVEDGGLSNTGELFF. As DNA, the CDR3 is TGCAGCGTTGAAGATGGCGGCCTCTCGAACACCGGGGAGCTGTTTTTT.

This clone was found a few times. The CDR3: CAISRLAGEDNEQFF. The CDR3 bases are TGTGCCATCAGTCGACTAGCGGGAGAAGACAATGAGCAGTTCTTC. The V and J genes are TRBV10-3 and TRBJ2-1; TRBD2 matches 12 bases. Germline lookup yields CDR1 ENHRY and CDR2 SYGVKD. The CDR3 contains 15 residues. V lost 5 bases and J lost 5; bases outside the gene matches: 4.

The rearrangement uses TRBV7-9 and TRBJ2-2, with unresolved D. Germline CDR1 reads SEHNR; CDR2 reads FQNEAQ (reference sequence). The CDR3 runs to 15 residues. The V end was cut by 10 bases, the J end by 1 base, with 16 bases between. This CDR3 is CATDSEGRNTGELFF. The CDR3, as DNA: TGTGCCACCGACTCCGAAGGACGGAACACCGGGGAGCTGTTTTTT.

This clone was counted between two and nine times. The chain is built from TRBV30 and TRBJ2-7; 9 positions match TRBD1. Germline CDR1 is GTSNPN and CDR2 is SVGIG (reference sequence). The CDR3 is 16 amino acids. J lost 5 bases, V lost 0 bases, and 11 bases had no gene match. The DNA for the CDR3 is TGTGCCTGGAGTGTAGTCTGGACAGGGGCGGGCCACGAGCAGTACTTC. Residues: CAWSVVWTGAGHEQYF.

This clone was seen more than once but under ten times. V is TRBV2 and J is TRBJ2-3, with unresolved D. The germline V gene has CDR1 SNHLY and CDR2 FYNNEI. The CDR3 is 14 residues long. Trimming left V 7 bases short and J 11 bases short, with 22 bases between. CDR3 DNA: TGTGCCAGCACCCCCTCTAACACGGATGGAGAGCAGTATTTT. It is translated as CASTPSNTDGEQYF.

The chain joins TRBV4-1 to TRBJ2-7; 8 positions agree with TRBD2. Germline V lookup: CDR1 MGHRA, CDR2 YSYEKL. The CDR3 length is 16 residues. Trimming removed 0 bases from V and 3 bases from J; junction bases left unmatched: 7. The CDR3 sequence is CASSQEKVAGIYEQYF. CDR3 coding DNA: TGCGCCAGCAGCCAAGAGAAGGTAGCGGGAATCTACGAGCAGTACTTC.

The rearrangement joins TRBV28 to TRBJ2-7, with a possible D match to TRBD1 (6 bases). This CDR3 is 13 amino acids long. V shed 6 bases and J shed 2 bases, with 11 bases lying between them. Germline CDR1 reads MDHEN; CDR2 reads SYDVKM. The CDR3 coding sequence is TGTGCCAGCAGCCGGACAGAAACCTACGAGCAGTACTTC. It codes for CASSRTETYEQYF.

This clone was detected a few times. This sequence joins TRBV30 and TRBJ1-4; D is unclear. Germline V gene data show CDR1 as GTSNPN and CDR2 as SVGIG (reference sequence). V lost 3 bases and J 11 bases, leaving 13 bases between the germline ends. The CDR3 extends over 12 amino acids. The CDR3 reads CAWSPLIGKLFF. The CDR3 DNA reads as TGTGCCTGGAGCCCGCTAATTGGGAAACTGTTTTTT. The full variable domain, with the rest looked up from reference TRBV30 and TRBJ1-4, is SQTIHQWPATLVQPVGSPLSLECTVEGTSNPNLYWYRQAAGRGLQLLFYSVGIGQISSEVPQNLSASRPQDRQFILSSKKLLLSDSGFYLCAWSPLIGKLFFGSGTQLSVL.

This clone showed up just a few times. The chain has TRBV4-3 and TRBJ2-3; the D is unclear. V dropped 0 bases and J dropped 3 bases, with 10 bases sitting between them. The V gene's germline CDR1 is LGHNA and CDR2 YSLEER. The CDR3 has 15 amino acids. The CDR3 reads CASSQDLGLTDTQYF. The CDR3 DNA reads TGCGCCAGCAGCCAAGATCTGGGCTTAACAGATACGCAGTATTTT.

CDR3 sequence reads: CASSPPGDTEAFF. The CDR3 DNA follows: TGTGCCAGCTCACCACCGGGGGACACTGAAGCTTTCTTT. The chain joins TRBV18 to TRBJ1-1, with D possibly being TRBD1 (5 bases). Germline CDR1 KGHSH, CDR2 LQKENI. The CDR3 spans 13 residues. V lost 0 bases, J lost 3 bases, and 5 bases lay in between.

This clone was counted only a few times. The rearrangement uses TRBV30 and TRBJ2-3; 8 nucleotides line up with TRBD2. The CDR3 covers 12 residues. Looked up from germline, CDR1 is GTSNPN and CDR2 is SVGIG (reference sequence). V lost 8 bases and J lost 4; bases outside the gene matches: 5. The chain's CDR3 is CAQSGGADTQYF. CDR3 DNA: TGTGCCCAGTCGGGGGGGGCAGATACGCAGTATTTT. The full variable domain, completed using reference TRBV30 and TRBJ2-3, is SQTIHQWPATLVQPVGSPLSLECTVEGTSNPNLYWYRQAAGRGLQLLFYSVGIGQISSEVPQNLSASRPQDRQFILSSKKLLLSDSGFYLCAQSGGADTQYFGPGTRLTVL.

J is TRBJ2-7 and V is TRBV2; D gene uncertain. The germline V and J ends were trimmed by 2 bases and 0 bases, with 5 bases remaining between them. Germline loops: CDR1 SNHLY, CDR2 FYNNEI. The CDR3 runs to 13 residues. The CDR3 DNA reads TGTGCCAGCAGTGAATGGGGCTCCTACGAGCAGTACTTC. It specifies CASSEWGSYEQYF.

V gene TRBV4-1 combines with J gene TRBJ1-3; no definite D call. Looked up from germline, CDR1 is MGHRA and CDR2 is YSYEKL. The ends were cut back, 1 base at V and 0 bases at J, with 4 bases in the middle. The CDR3 length is 14 residues. The CDR3 DNA follows: TGCGCCAGCAGCCAAGGGAGCTCTGGAAACACCATATATTTT. Translated, it gives CASSQGSSGNTIYF.

This chain joins TRBV7-9 and TRBJ2-5; TRBD1 matches at 9 bases. CDR3 length: 13 amino acids. Losses at the gene ends were 4 bases for V and 4 bases for J; bases not matched to a gene: 1. The germline gives CDR1 SEHNR, CDR2 FQNEAQ (reference sequence). The CDR3: CASSWTGAETQYF. CDR3 bases: TGTGCCAGCAGCTGGACAGGGGCAGAGACCCAGTACTTC.

The gene calls are TRBV11-1 and TRBJ2-5, with 7 nucleotides matching TRBD1. Germline trimming cut 5 bases from V and 2 bases from J; bases unmatched to any gene: 5. The CDR3 runs 14 residues. Germline V gives CDR1 SGHAT, CDR2 FQDESV (reference sequence). CDR3 residues: CASSPPGQQETQYF. CDR3 nucleotide sequence: TGTGCCAGCAGCCCCCCGGGACAGCAAGAGACCCAGTACTTC.

This sequence joins TRBV7-2 and TRBJ2-7; 11 bases map to TRBD1. The CDR3 is 16 amino acids. From germline, CDR1 is SGHTA and CDR2 FQGNSA. V trimming: 5 bases; J trimming: 7 bases; junction bases outside the gene matches: 13. As DNA, the CDR3 is TGTGCCAGCAGCCGTACCGGGACAGGGGGAATGGGGGAGCAGTACTTC. Its protein is CASSRTGTGGMGEQYF.

The chain recombines TRBV10-3 with TRBJ2-3; no definite D call. Germline assignment: CDR1 ENHRY and CDR2 SYGVKD. The CDR3 covers 11 residues. V lost 6 bases and J 4 bases, leaving 5 bases between the germline ends. CDR3 sequence reads: CAIRTSDTQYF. The CDR3 DNA sequence: TGTGCCATCAGAACTTCAGATACGCAGTATTTT.

The chain is built from TRBV28 and TRBJ2-1; tentatively, D is TRBD1 or TRBD2 (5 bases each). The CDR3 runs 16 residues. Deletions cut 2 bases from V and 5 bases from J, with 16 bases between. Germline V gene sequence: CDR1 MDHEN, CDR2 SYDVKM. The CDR3 here is CASSLPPGSGNNEQFF. In DNA form, the CDR3 reads TGTGCCAGCAGTTTACCCCCAGGGAGTGGGAACAATGAGCAGTTCTTC.

This clone has a handful of counts. This chain uses TRBV7-9 with TRBJ2-5, with D uncertain. V lost 1 base to trimming and J lost 6 bases, with 6 bases between them. CDR1 and CDR2 from the germline V gene are SEHNR and FQNEAQ (reference sequence). The CDR3 runs 12 residues. The CDR3: CASSLVGQTQYF. For the CDR3, the DNA is TGTGCCAGCAGCTTAGTCGGCCAGACCCAGTACTTC.

The genes are TRBV28 and TRBJ2-7; D uncertain. V shed 5 bases and J shed 0 bases, with 5 bases lying between them. The CDR3 length is 12 residues. Germline V lookup: CDR1 MDHEN, CDR2 SYDVKM. CDR3 DNA: TGTGCCAGCAGTGCGAACTCCTACGAGCAGTACTTC. Translation: CASSANSYEQYF.

The chain is built from TRBV28 and TRBJ2-7, with TRBD2 matching over 11 bases. This CDR3 is 15 amino acids long. Germline loops: CDR1 MDHEN, CDR2 SYDVKM. The V segment lost 5 bases and the J segment 2 bases; nucleotides outside the gene matches: 5. CDR3 bases: TGTGCCAGCAGTCAGACTAGCGGGACGGCCTACGAGCAGTACTTC. Its translation is CASSQTSGTAYEQYF.

This clone was recorded once. V and J are TRBV18 and TRBJ2-2, with 10 bases matching TRBD2. The trim removed 7 bases at V and 9 bases at J, leaving 8 bases unmatched. The CDR3 contains 14 residues. Germline CDR1 is KGHSH and CDR2 is LQKENI. In nucleotides, the CDR3 is TGTGCCAGCTTCGGGACTAGCGAGTCAAGGGAGCTGTTTTTT. It is translated as CASFGTSESRELFF.

This clone was seen a handful of times. The DNA of the CDR3 is TGTGCCAGCAGCGCGGGACTAGCGACAGATACGCAGTATTTT. Translation: CASSAGLATDTQYF. The rearrangement links TRBV9 to TRBJ2-3, with 10 nucleotides matching TRBD2. In germline, CDR1 is SGDLS, CDR2 YYNGEE. CDR3 length: 14 residues. With V trimmed by 3 bases and J by 3 bases, 1 base remained unmatched.

The chain carries TRBV4-1 and TRBJ2-6; D is unclear. There are 16 residues in the CDR3. CDR1 is MGHRA and CDR2 is YSYEKL in the germline V gene. Trimming removed 4 bases at V and 0 bases at J, with 10 bases between. CDR3 loop: CASSPSETSGANVLTF. CDR3 sequence (DNA): TGCGCCAGCAGCCCATCAGAAACCTCTGGGGCCAACGTCCTGACTTTC.

The chain combines TRBV7-9 with TRBJ2-1; the match to TRBD2 covers 8 bases. The CDR3 totals 17 residues. The V and J ends lost 5 bases and 4 bases, in that order; junction bases with no gene match: 13. Germline values: CDR1 SEHNR, CDR2 FQNEAQ (reference sequence). DNA of the CDR3: TGTGCCAGCAGCCCTCGGGGAGCGGGAGTCCTTTACAATGAGCAGTTCTTC. Its protein is CASSPRGAGVLYNEQFF.

This clone was counted only a few times. V gene TRBV6-5 combines with J gene TRBJ2-7; 11 bases are a match to TRBD1. Per germline, CDR1 MNHEY and CDR2 SVGAGI. Trimming took 6 bases from V and 3 from J; bases not matched to a gene: 7. The CDR3 runs 15 residues. This CDR3 is CASSPGQGANYEQYF. In DNA form, the CDR3 reads TGTGCCAGCAGCCCTGGACAGGGGGCTAACTACGAGCAGTACTTC.

The chain joins TRBV29-1 to TRBJ2-3; D is undetermined. Germline values: CDR1 SQVTM, CDR2 ANQGSEA. The CDR3 totals 12 residues. Trimming pared 4 bases from V and 5 bases from J, leaving 10 bases between. CDR3 loop: CSVGSGIDTQYF. The CDR3 DNA is TGCAGCGTTGGCTCCGGTATAGATACGCAGTATTTT.